Listed here are 2 T cell receptor beta chains from one sample, sequenced in a study of blood T cell repertoires in COVID-19. Sequenced by immunoSEQ multiplex PCR; TCRdb stores in-frame clones only, minus some. The table includes more than 300,000 clones, around 87% detected once. Specimen: PBMCs or T cells enriched from blood (not recorded which). The receptor source for this set is a man aged 35-49 years in a cohort exposed to, infected with or recovered from COVID-19 (not recorded which).

Worth noting for this clone: Its ends do not fully match the called genes, so a read error is possible. The chain joins TRBV5-1 to TRBJ1-3; D call uncertain. CDR1 SGHRS and CDR2 YFSETQ come from the germline V gene. The CDR3 consists of 16 residues. CDR3 loop: CASRLDRGVSGNTIYF. The DNA for the CDR3 is TGCGCCAGCAGATTGGATCGAGGCGTCTCTGGAAACACCATATATTTT.

The rearrangement links TRBV4-1 to TRBJ2-7; 8 bases fit TRBD2. J lost 3 bases, V lost 6 bases, and 7 bases had no gene match. In germline, CDR1 is MGHRA, CDR2 YSYEKL. This CDR3 is 14 amino acids long. In DNA, the CDR3 is TGCGCCAGCAGTTTATCGACTAGCGACTACGAGCAGTACTTC. It translates to CASSLSTSDYEQYF.